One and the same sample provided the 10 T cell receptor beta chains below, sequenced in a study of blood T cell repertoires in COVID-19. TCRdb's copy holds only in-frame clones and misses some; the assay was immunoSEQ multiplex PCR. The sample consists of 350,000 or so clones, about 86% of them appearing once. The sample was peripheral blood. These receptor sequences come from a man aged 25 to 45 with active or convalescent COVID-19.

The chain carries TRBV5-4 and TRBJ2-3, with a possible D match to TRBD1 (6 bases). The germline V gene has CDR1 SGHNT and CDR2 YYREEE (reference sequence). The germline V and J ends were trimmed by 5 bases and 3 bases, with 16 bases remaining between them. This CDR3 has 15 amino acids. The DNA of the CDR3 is TGTGCCAGCAGTCTTAAACAGGGTAAGACAGATACGCAGTATTTT. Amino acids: CASSLKQGKTDTQYF. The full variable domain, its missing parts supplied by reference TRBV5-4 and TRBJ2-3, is ETGVTQSPTHLIKTRGQQVTLRCSSQSGHNTVSWYQQALGQGPQFIFQYYREEENGRGNFPPRFSGLQFPNYSSELNVNALELDDSALYLCASSLKQGKTDTQYFGPGTRLTVL.

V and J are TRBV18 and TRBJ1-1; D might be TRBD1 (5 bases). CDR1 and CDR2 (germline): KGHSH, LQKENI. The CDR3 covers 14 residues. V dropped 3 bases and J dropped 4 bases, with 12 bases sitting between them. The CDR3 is CASSPGRGGTEAFF. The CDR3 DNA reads TGTGCCAGCTCACCGGGTAGGGGAGGCACTGAAGCTTTCTTT.

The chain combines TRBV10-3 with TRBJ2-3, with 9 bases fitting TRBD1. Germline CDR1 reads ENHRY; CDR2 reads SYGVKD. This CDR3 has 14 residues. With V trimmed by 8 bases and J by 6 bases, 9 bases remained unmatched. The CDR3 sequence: CAIEGQGEADTQYF. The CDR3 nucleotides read TGTGCCATCGAGGGACAGGGCGAGGCGGATACGCAGTATTTT.

In DNA, the CDR3 is TGCGCCAGCAACAGGGGAGACACTGAAGCTTTCTTT. It codes for CASNRGDTEAFF. This chain links TRBV5-1 with TRBJ1-1; 7 bases are shared with TRBD1. The CDR3 covers 12 residues. The germline V gene has CDR1 SGHRS and CDR2 YFSETQ. Losses at the gene ends were 6 bases for V and 3 bases for J; bases not matched to a gene: 2.

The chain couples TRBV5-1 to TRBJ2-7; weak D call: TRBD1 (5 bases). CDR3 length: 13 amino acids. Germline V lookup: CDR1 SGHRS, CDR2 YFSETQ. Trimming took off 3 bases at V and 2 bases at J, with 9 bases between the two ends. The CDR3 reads CASSYDSTYEQYF. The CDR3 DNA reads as TGCGCCAGCAGCTACGACAGTACCTACGAGCAGTACTTC.

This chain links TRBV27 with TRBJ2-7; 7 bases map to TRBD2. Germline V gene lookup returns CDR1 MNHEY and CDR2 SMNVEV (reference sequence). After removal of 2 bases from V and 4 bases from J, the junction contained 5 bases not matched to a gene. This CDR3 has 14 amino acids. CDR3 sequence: CASSLGGGDYEQYF. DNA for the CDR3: TGTGCCAGCAGTTTAGGGGGAGGGGATTACGAGCAGTACTTC.

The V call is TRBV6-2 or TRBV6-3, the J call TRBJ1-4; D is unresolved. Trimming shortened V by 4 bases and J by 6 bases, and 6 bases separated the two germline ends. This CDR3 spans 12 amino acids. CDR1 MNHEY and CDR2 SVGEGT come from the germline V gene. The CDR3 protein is CASSLQDEKLFF. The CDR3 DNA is TGTGCCAGCAGTTTGCAGGATGAAAAACTGTTTTTT.

The CDR3 nucleotides read TGTGCCAGCAGCAATTCGACGGGAGGGTCCTACGAGCAGTACTTC. Translating gives CASSNSTGGSYEQYF. The chain joins TRBV21-1 to TRBJ2-7; the table gives TRBD2 as D, unverified against the DNA. TRBV21-1 is marked as a pseudogene. The CDR3 is 15 residues long.

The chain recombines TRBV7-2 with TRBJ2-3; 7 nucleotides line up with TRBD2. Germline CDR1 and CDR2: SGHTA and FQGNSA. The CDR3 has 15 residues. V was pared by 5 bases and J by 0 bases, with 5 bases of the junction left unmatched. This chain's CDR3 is CASSTSSGSTDTQYF. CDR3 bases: TGTGCCAGCAGCACCTCTAGCGGTAGCACAGATACGCAGTATTTT.

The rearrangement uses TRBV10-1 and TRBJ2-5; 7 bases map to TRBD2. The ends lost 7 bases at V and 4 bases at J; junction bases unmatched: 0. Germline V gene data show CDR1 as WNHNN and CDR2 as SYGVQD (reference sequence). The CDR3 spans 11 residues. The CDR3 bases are TGCGCCAGCACGGGGGGAGAGACCCAGTACTTC. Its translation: CASTGGETQYF.